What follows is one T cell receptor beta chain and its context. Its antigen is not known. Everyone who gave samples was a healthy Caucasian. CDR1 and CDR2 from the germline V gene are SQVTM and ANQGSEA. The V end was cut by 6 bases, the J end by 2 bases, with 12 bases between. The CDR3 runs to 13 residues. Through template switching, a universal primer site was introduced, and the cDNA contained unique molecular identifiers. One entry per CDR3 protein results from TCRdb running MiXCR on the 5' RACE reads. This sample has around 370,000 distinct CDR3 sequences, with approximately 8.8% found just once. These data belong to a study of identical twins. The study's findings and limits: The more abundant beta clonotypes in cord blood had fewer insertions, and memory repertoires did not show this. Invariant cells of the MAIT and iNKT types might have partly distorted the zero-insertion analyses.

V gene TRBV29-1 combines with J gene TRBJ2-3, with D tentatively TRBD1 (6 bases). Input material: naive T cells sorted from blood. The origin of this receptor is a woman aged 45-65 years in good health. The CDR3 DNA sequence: TGCAGCGTGGCAGGGGCCTACACAGATACGCAGTATTTT. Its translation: CSVAGAYTDTQYF.